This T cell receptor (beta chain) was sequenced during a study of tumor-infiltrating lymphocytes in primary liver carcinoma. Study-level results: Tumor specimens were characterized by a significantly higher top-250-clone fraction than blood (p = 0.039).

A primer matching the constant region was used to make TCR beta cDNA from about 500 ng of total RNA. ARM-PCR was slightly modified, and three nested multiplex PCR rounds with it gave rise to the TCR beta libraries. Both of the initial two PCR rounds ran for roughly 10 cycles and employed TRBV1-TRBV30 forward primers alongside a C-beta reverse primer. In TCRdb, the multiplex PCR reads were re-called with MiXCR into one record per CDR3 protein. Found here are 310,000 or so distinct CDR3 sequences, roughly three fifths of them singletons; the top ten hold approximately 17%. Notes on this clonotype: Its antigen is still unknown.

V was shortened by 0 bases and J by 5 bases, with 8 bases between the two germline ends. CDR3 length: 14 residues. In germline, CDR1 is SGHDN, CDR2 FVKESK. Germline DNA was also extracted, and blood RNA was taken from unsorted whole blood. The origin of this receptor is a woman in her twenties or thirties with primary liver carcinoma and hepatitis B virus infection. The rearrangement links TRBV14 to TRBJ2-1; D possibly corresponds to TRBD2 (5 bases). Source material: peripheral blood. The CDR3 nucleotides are TGTGCCAGCAGCCAAGAGTTAGCGCACAATGAGCAGTTCTTC. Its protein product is CASSQELAHNEQFF.